This is a list of T cell receptor beta chains from one sample in a study of blood T cells in healthy people across ages. TCRdb re-analysed the 5' RACE reads in MiXCR, keeping a single row per CDR3 protein. The sample consists of over 1,500,000 distinct CDR3 sequences, less than 50% of them appearing once. The sequencing sample was made of blood. The receptors were sampled from a woman in her forties in good health. The CDR3 runs from the conserved cysteine through the conserved F or W. A D gene is named only where the DNA matches it firmly. The listing skips clone size in some rows; elsewhere it reads once, few, many or a size class.

CSGLDRGDPVAGYTF | TGCAGTGGATTGGACAGGGGCGACCCGGTAGCTGGCTACACCTTC | few | TRBD1 | TRBJ1-2 | TRBV20-1
CASSESGGSTKNIQYF | TGTGCCAGCAGTGAATCGGGGGGTTCGACCAAAAACATTCAGTACTTC | NA | TRBD2 | TRBJ2-4 | TRBV6-1
CSVSGSNQPQHF | TGCAGCGTCAGCGGCAGCAATCAGCCCCAGCATTTT | few | NA | TRBJ1-5 | TRBV29-1
CSASDGTSSYNEQFF | TGCAGTGCAAGTGACGGAACTAGCTCCTACAATGAGCAGTTCTTC | NA | NA | TRBJ2-1 | TRBV20-1
CATSRDPSGAGGEQFF | TGTGCCACCAGCAGAGACCCGAGCGGGGCTGGGGGTGAGCAGTTCTTC | NA | TRBD2 | TRBJ2-1 | TRBV15
CASSRGQGLGTDTQYF | TGTGCCAGCAGTCGGGGACAGGGGTTAGGCACAGATACGCAGTATTTT | NA | TRBD1 | TRBJ2-3 | TRBV6-5
CASSLEGYTNQPQHF | TGTGCCAGCAGCCTGGAGGGGTATACCAATCAGCCCCAGCATTTT | NA | NA | TRBJ1-5 | TRBV6-6
CASSPIFSAHTQYF | TGTGCCAGCAGCCCCATCTTCAGTGCCCATACGCAGTATTTT | few | NA | TRBJ2-3 | TRBV5-4
CASSGTGGGTQYF | TGTGCCAGCAGCGGGACAGGGGGAGGGACCCAGTACTTC | NA | TRBD1 | TRBJ2-5 | TRBV12-3/TRBV12-4
CASGSGGAPEQFF | TGTGCCAGCGGTAGCGGGGGGGCCCCTGAGCAGTTCTTC | few | TRBD2 | TRBJ2-1 | TRBV3-1
CSVGGQGNTGELFF | TGCAGCGTTGGGGGACAGGGGAACACCGGGGAGCTGTTTTTT | NA | TRBD1 | TRBJ2-2 | TRBV29-1